This TCR beta chain was captured by sequencing in a study of T-cell reconstitution after alpha-beta-depleted transplantation in children. Concerning this clonotype: No antigen is known for it.

General study points: A year post-transplant, T-cell counts and diversity derived mostly from newly produced T cells. Reportedly, alpha-beta T cells present about two months post-transplant originated from several hundred expanded clones of graft origin.

The germline V gene has CDR1 DFQATT and CDR2 SNEGSKA (reference sequence). V was clipped by 0 bases and J by 10 bases, with 4 bases between them. The CDR3 contains 10 residues. TCRbeta library construction was performed incorporating unique molecular identifiers. TCRdb fed the PCR reads into MiXCR, producing one record per CDR3 protein. The sample contains some 130,000 distinct CDR3 sequences, 8.5% to 10% of which appear only once. The specimen comprised PBMCs, mostly from graft donor cells, sampled 180 days after TCRalphabeta/CD19-depleted stem cell transplant. This clonotype was sampled from a girl in the first two years of life who had a stem cell transplant for combined immunodeficiency, so the T cells may come from the graft donor. V and J are TRBV20-1 and TRBJ2-1; D gene unclear. For the CDR3, the DNA is TGCAGTGCTAGAGAGCGGGAGCAGTTCTTC. It specifies CSAREREQFF.